This T cell receptor (beta chain) was sequenced in a study of T-cell memory formation after mild COVID-19 (dated by TCRdb to 2020 to 2022). Broadly, across the study: Most TCR sequence clusters were specific to one of the two donors. In a couple of donors, T-cell clones that expanded and contracted after mild COVID-19 were tracked by sequencing TCRalpha and TCRbeta repertoires over time. The cohort was made up of two young adult volunteers, one female and one male, who were previously healthy. What the research found in general, with its limitations: SARS-CoV-2 specificity was not confirmed for the second-wave clones peaking on day 37. Balanced CD4/CD8 phenotypes were observed for clones contracting from day 15 to 85, whereas a bias towards CD4+ was observed for a second wave of clones expanding from day 15 to 37. Only a couple of mild cases were covered in the study, and larger cohorts including severe cases with pre-infection samples were considered necessary. Contracting CD4+ clones were located mainly in the CM and EM memory subsets, whereas CD8+ clones were found to be enriched in EMRA. Some responding clones were detected in pre-infection memory, suggesting pre-existing cross-reactive memory T cells joined the SARS-CoV-2 response.

The listed sequencing device is Illumina NovaSeq 6000. TCRalpha and TCRbeta cDNA libraries were constructed by 5'RACE with constant-segment primers, with sample barcodes and unique molecular identifiers being introduced. RNA was extracted from every sample with Trizol reagent. The libraries were amplified in two PCR steps, and the second step added a second sample barcode and Illumina TruSeq adapters. Sequencing of libraries was performed on an Illumina NovaSeq with 2 x 150 bp paired-end reads. For the original study's pipeline: Demultiplexing of reads and collapsing into UMI-guided consensus sequences were performed with migec v1.2.7. Using mixcr v2.1.11, UMI consensuses were aligned to TRA and TRB V and J templates and then assembled into clonotypes. A clonotype was counted as expanded or contracted only when both edgeR and NoisET called the clonotype significant, with the noise models trained on biological replicates. For edgeR calls, the thresholds were a false discovery rate-adjusted p below 0.01 and a log2 fold-change of 1. As an exploratory analysis of dynamics, max-normalized trajectories of the 1000 most abundant clonotypes were examined with PCA combined with hierarchical clustering. Separately sequenced CD4+ and CD8+ repertoires were used to assign a CD4 or CD8 phenotype to each responding clone. TCRdb itself trimmed the public reads at Q25 with fastp, ran MiXCR and retained productive beta chains. Rows are combined by CDR3 protein, so each entry shows the most common genes and DNA. Here the V and J calls rest on TCRdb's processing, not on the authors' analysis. This sample holds roughly 610,000 distinct CDR3 sequences; around a sixth were observed only once. About 8.6% of the sample lies in the top ten.

As to this clonotype: No antigen is known for it. Base qualities are not recorded, but no much larger clone differs from it by a single base.

PBMCs were isolated by Ficoll-Paque density gradient centrifugation. A distance of 7 bases separates the germline ends of V and J, which lose 2 bases and 0 bases respectively. Based on the germline V gene, the CDR1 and CDR2 sequences are SGHTA and FQGTGA. Including the terminal cysteine and phenylalanine, the CDR3 comprises 15 residues. CDR3 DNA is the only sequence kept; it has 45 bases, read in frame from the first base. Recombination connected TRBV7-3 to TRBJ2-2, with no confidently assigned D gene. Sequenced sample: PBMCs or a T cell subset sorted from them (not recorded which). This receptor was identified in an adult woman who had mild COVID-19 (a few samples of this study predate the infection). The sample titles of this study are shuffled in the database, so cell type and time point are left out; the donor was told from shared clones. The DNA reads as follows: TGTGCCAGCAGCTTAGAGACGACGAACACCGGGGAGCTGTTTTTT. This encodes CASSLETTNTGELFF.